This TCR beta chain was identified during a study of shared clonotypes between healthy human individuals. CD8 cells regarded as naive lacked CD45RO, were positively chosen for CCR7, and omitted terminally differentiated effector memory CD45RA+ cells. Within Nashville, Tennessee resided all donors, each a Caucasian adult. Assay execution took place at the deep level. Produced via immunoSEQ multiplex PCR; TCRdb's table is partial and in-frame only. The sample carries some 2.1 million clones, over 85% recorded once. The CDR3 covers 14 residues. The V gene lost 6 bases and the J gene lost 3 bases, with 11 bases spanning the gap. The germline CDR1 and CDR2 sequences are SEHNR and FQNEAQ (reference sequence).

The J gene is TRBJ1-4, the V gene TRBV7-9; D may be TRBD1 (6 bases). The sequenced material came from naive CD8+ T cells from PBMCs. The TCR was taken from a man aged 18 to 29 in good health. Some clones in this sample may be carry-over from other donors' samples. This CDR3 is CASRPGEANEKLFF. The CDR3 DNA reads TGTGCCAGCAGGCCAGGGGAAGCTAATGAAAAACTGTTTTTT.